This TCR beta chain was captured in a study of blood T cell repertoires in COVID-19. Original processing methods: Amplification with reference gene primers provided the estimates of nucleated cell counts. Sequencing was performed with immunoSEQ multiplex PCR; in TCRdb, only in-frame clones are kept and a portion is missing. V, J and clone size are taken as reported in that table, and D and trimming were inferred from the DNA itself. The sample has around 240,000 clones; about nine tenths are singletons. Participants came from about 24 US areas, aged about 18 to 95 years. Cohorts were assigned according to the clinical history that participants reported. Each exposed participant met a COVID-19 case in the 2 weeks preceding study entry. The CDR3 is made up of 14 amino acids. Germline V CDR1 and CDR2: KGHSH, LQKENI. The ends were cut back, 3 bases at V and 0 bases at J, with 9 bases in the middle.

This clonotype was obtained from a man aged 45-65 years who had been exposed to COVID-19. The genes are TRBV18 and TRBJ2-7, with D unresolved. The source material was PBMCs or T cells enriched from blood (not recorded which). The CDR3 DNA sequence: TGTGCCAGCTCACCGGGCCTGCTCTCCTACGAGCAGTACTTC. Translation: CASSPGLLSYEQYF.